The subject of this entry is one TCR beta chain. Its target is not known. The PCR had 60 Vbeta and 13 Jbeta primers. Produced via immunoSEQ multiplex PCR; TCRdb's table is partial and in-frame only. The sample has 55,000 to 65,000 clones, about 89% seen once; the top ten hold about 1.4%. The sample comes from a study of cytomegalovirus exposure and HLA in healthy donors. Germline V gives CDR1 MNHEY, CDR2 SVGAGI. This CDR3 region has 15 residues. Trimming removed 6 bases at V and 6 bases at J, with 15 bases between. Study-wide results and caveats: Cytomegalovirus-associated TCR beta chains were listed, numbering 164.

The receptor was isolated from a young man in good health and CMV-seropositive. Sequencing was done on a sample of PBMCs. This chain connects TRBV6-5 to TRBJ1-6; TRBD1 is a possible D gene (5 bases). The CDR3 nucleotides are TGTGCCAGCAGCTACACGGGGACTCTTAATTCACCCCTCCACTTT. Protein product: CASSYTGTLNSPLHF.